The 22 T cell receptor beta chains below were found in one sample sequenced in a study of blood T cell repertoires in COVID-19. The repertoire was sequenced with immunoSEQ multiplex PCR; TCRdb's copy has only in-frame clones and lacks some. The sample lists about 350,000 clones, 91% occurring once. Sequenced sample: peripheral blood. These TCRs come from a woman aged 18-35 years who had recovered from COVID-19.

This chain joins TRBV11-3 and TRBJ2-3; 8 bases map to TRBD2. The V and J ends lost 5 bases and 6 bases, in that order; junction bases with no gene match: 19. The CDR3 length is 18 residues. CDR1 is SGHNT and CDR2 is YENEEA in the germline V gene. CDR3 in amino acids: CASSVTSGPSRARDTQYF. The CDR3 nucleotides read TGTGCCAGCAGCGTCACTAGCGGACCTTCTAGAGCTAGGGATACGCAGTATTTT.

V and J are TRBV9 and TRBJ2-2; 8 nucleotides agree with TRBD2. This CDR3 region has 16 residues. CDR1 and CDR2 (germline): SGDLS, YYNGEE. V gave up 0 bases and J gave up 5 bases; unmatched junction bases: 6. CDR3 residues: CASSVEGGRSTGELFF. DNA for the CDR3: TGTGCCAGCAGCGTAGAGGGCGGGAGGTCGACCGGGGAGCTGTTTTTT.

The chain combines TRBV18 with TRBJ2-1; D remains ambiguous. The CDR3 runs to 12 residues. Per germline, CDR1 KGHSH and CDR2 LQKENI. V lost 1 base and J lost 8, with 6 bases in between. This CDR3 is CASSPLNDEQFF. As DNA, the CDR3 is TGTGCCAGCTCACCACTAAATGATGAGCAGTTCTTC.

The genes are TRBV6-5 and TRBJ2-1; TRBD2 is a possible D gene (6 bases). This CDR3 comprises 14 residues. Trimming removed 2 bases from V and 8 bases from J, with 13 bases in between. Germline CDR1 MNHEY, CDR2 SVGAGI. The CDR3 loop is CASSYQTEGHEQFF. In DNA, the CDR3 is TGTGCCAGCAGTTACCAGACGGAGGGCCATGAGCAGTTCTTC.

This rearrangement joins TRBV6-2 or TRBV6-3 to TRBJ1-5, with TRBD1 identical over 7 bases. The CDR3 is made up of 14 amino acids. Germline lookup yields CDR1 MNHEY and CDR2 SVGEGT. V was pared by 6 bases and J by 6 bases, with 8 bases of the junction left unmatched. CDR3: CASRPQGEFQPQHF. The DNA of the CDR3 is TGTGCCAGCAGACCTCAGGGGGAATTTCAGCCCCAGCATTTT.

A single count supports this clone. V is TRBV5-4 and J is TRBJ2-5; D is possibly TRBD1 (5 bases). Trimming removed 0 bases from V and 5 bases from J, with 14 bases in between. Germline CDR1 is SGHNT and CDR2 is YYREEE (reference sequence). The CDR3 has 15 residues. This CDR3 is CASSLDEGAWETQYF. The CDR3 region has the DNA TGTGCCAGCAGCTTGGATGAAGGGGCTTGGGAGACCCAGTACTTC.

The genes are TRBV29-1 and TRBJ2-2; 9 nucleotides align to TRBD1. CDR3 length equals 12 residues. Germline-derived CDR1 and CDR2 are SQVTM and ANQGSEA. V shed 5 bases, J shed 6 bases, and the junction held 1 base outside the gene matches. CDR3: CSVRTGAGELFF. CDR3 DNA sequence: TGCAGCGTTCGGACAGGGGCCGGGGAGCTGTTTTTT.

This clone appeared once. The rearrangement links TRBV29-1 to TRBJ1-3; no reliable D call. The V and J ends lost 2 bases and 2 bases respectively, with 7 bases between them. The CDR3 is 13 residues long. Germline CDR1 SQVTM, CDR2 ANQGSEA. As DNA, the CDR3 is TGCAGCGTTGAATTATTAACTGGAAACACCATATATTTT. Protein: CSVELLTGNTIYF.

The V call is TRBV11-3, the J call TRBJ2-3, with D maybe TRBD2 (6 bases). Germline lookup yields CDR1 SGHNT and CDR2 YENEEA. Trimming pared 2 bases from V and 6 bases from J, leaving 18 bases between. The CDR3 contains 16 residues. The CDR3, as DNA: TGTGCCAGCAGCTTAAGCCGGGACGGGGGTTGGGATACGCAGTATTTT. It translates to CASSLSRDGGWDTQYF.

The chain combines TRBV9 with TRBJ1-6; D not certain. The germline V gene has CDR1 SGDLS and CDR2 YYNGEE. The CDR3 runs to 16 residues. The V and J ends lost 3 bases and 13 bases respectively, with 23 bases between them. CDR3 protein: CASSETPTGLLGPLHF. DNA of the CDR3: TGTGCCAGCAGCGAGACCCCCACGGGATTACTCGGTCCCCTCCACTTT.

This rearrangement joins TRBV15 to TRBJ1-2; 9 bases map to TRBD1. Germline assignment: CDR1 LNHNV and CDR2 YYDKDF (reference sequence). V shed 3 bases and J 3 bases; nucleotides not matched to a gene: 8. This CDR3 comprises 16 residues. CDR3 sequence: CATSSPGTGSHYGYTF. The CDR3, as DNA: TGTGCCACCAGCAGCCCCGGGACAGGGTCCCACTATGGCTACACCTTC.

The V gene is TRBV19, the J gene TRBJ2-3, with D possibly matching TRBD1 (6 bases). CDR1 and CDR2 (germline): LNHDA, SQIVND (reference sequence). Trimming removed 6 bases at V and 7 bases at J, with 14 bases between. This CDR3 region has 13 residues. This CDR3 is CASRKMQGYTQYF. The CDR3 coding sequence is TGTGCCAGTAGGAAGATGCAGGGGTATACGCAGTATTTT.

The rearrangement joins TRBV18 to TRBJ2-5, with TRBD1 identical over 7 bases. The CDR3 is made up of 14 amino acids. Germline assignment: CDR1 KGHSH and CDR2 LQKENI. With 6 bases clipped from V and 7 bases from J, the junction kept 11 bases outside the gene matches. CDR3 protein: CASSPTGQDGTQYF. The CDR3 DNA sequence: TGTGCCAGCTCCCCCACTGGACAGGACGGGACCCAGTACTTC.

Concerning this clone itself: A single base separates this from a much larger clone, so it may be a read error. The same CDR3 also results from other DNA sequences found in this sample. The rearrangement links TRBV4-1 to TRBJ2-1, with 9 nucleotides matching TRBD2. Losses at the gene ends were 1 base for V and 2 bases for J; bases not matched to a gene: 0. This CDR3 comprises 15 residues. Germline CDR1 reads MGHRA; CDR2 reads YSYEKL. CDR3 region: CASSQASGAYNEQFF. The CDR3 DNA follows: TGCGCCAGCAGCCAAGCTAGCGGGGCCTACAATGAGCAGTTCTTC.

V is TRBV7-2 and J is TRBJ2-2; 10 positions match TRBD2. V shed 5 bases and J 6 bases; nucleotides not matched to a gene: 9. CDR3 length: 16 amino acids. Germline CDR1 SGHTA, CDR2 FQGNSA. The CDR3 protein is CASSPPLAGVAGELFF. CDR3 nucleotides: TGTGCCAGCAGCCCCCCGCTAGCGGGAGTCGCCGGGGAGCTGTTTTTT.

This clone was observed a handful of times. CDR3 coding DNA: TGTGCCAGCAGCCCAGGGGAGAGGCAAAAACTGTTTTTT. Its translation: CASSPGERQKLFF. This sequence joins TRBV7-2 and TRBJ1-4, with D perhaps matching TRBD1 (6 bases). The CDR3 consists of 13 residues. Germline lookup yields CDR1 SGHTA and CDR2 FQGNSA. Trimming left V 5 bases short and J 9 bases short, with 13 bases between.

This clone was seen just once. This chain joins TRBV20-1 and TRBJ1-6, with D perhaps matching TRBD1 (5 bases). Germline lookup yields CDR1 DFQATT and CDR2 SNEGSKA (reference sequence). This CDR3 comprises 15 residues. Trimming shortened V by 3 bases and J by 7 bases, and 16 bases separated the two germline ends. CDR3 in amino acids: CSASRQGFVNSPLHF. DNA for the CDR3: TGCAGTGCTAGTCGGCAGGGTTTCGTGAATTCACCCCTCCACTTT.

This chain connects TRBV24-1 to TRBJ2-1, with 10 nucleotides matching TRBD2. The V segment lost 9 bases and the J segment 9 bases; nucleotides outside the gene matches: 19. Germline V CDR1 and CDR2: KGHDR, SFDVKD. The CDR3 has 17 amino acids. CDR3 nucleotides: TGTGCCACCGCAGGGGGCCCTCGGGGGACTAGCGTTACTGAGCAGTTCTTC. Translation: CATAGGPRGTSVTEQFF.

The gene calls are TRBV7-2 and TRBJ2-1; no clear D gene. The CDR3 is 13 residues long. CDR1 SGHTA and CDR2 FQGNSA come from the germline V gene. Trimming took off 4 bases at V and 8 bases at J, with 12 bases between the two ends. The CDR3 is CASSSASSHEQFF. CDR3 nucleotides: TGTGCCAGCAGCTCCGCCAGTTCCCATGAGCAGTTCTTC.

This clone came up once. The genes are TRBV23-1 and TRBJ2-4; 8 bases fit TRBD1. TRBV23-1 is an ORF; its function is uncertain. There are 17 residues in the CDR3. V was clipped by 3 bases and J by 0 bases; unmatched bases: 7. CDR3 nucleotide sequence: TGCGCCAGCAGTCACGGGACAGGCCAATTAGCCAAAAACATTCAGTACTTC. This codes for CASSHGTGQLAKNIQYF.

The chain is built from TRBV19 and TRBJ1-2; 9 bases map to TRBD1. Germline-derived CDR1 and CDR2 are LNHDA and SQIVND (reference sequence). Losses at the gene ends were 7 bases for V and 8 bases for J; bases not matched to a gene: 14. This CDR3 is 15 amino acids long. CDR3 DNA: TGTGCCAGTAATCAACAGGGGGCGCAAGTCGACGGCTACACCTTC. This translates into CASNQQGAQVDGYTF.

The chain is built from TRBV27 and TRBJ2-2; TRBD2 matches 10 bases. CDR1 and CDR2 (germline): MNHEY, SMNVEV (reference sequence). With 5 bases clipped from V and 1 base from J, the junction kept 10 bases outside the gene matches. The CDR3 contains 18 residues. The CDR3 reads CASSKRYTSGKNTGELFF. CDR3 sequence (DNA): TGTGCCAGCAGTAAACGATATACTAGCGGGAAGAACACCGGGGAGCTGTTTTTT.